This TCR beta chain came from a study of cytomegalovirus exposure and HLA in healthy donors. PCR primers comprised 60 Vbeta and 13 Jbeta primers. Using immunoSEQ multiplex PCR, the repertoire was profiled, and TCRdb retains in-frame clones only, with some absent. Of 150,000 to 200,000 clones listed, 80% to 85% are singletons. With 4 bases clipped from V and 7 bases from J, the junction kept 8 bases outside the gene matches. CDR1 and CDR2 (germline): KGHSH, LQKENI. There are 16 residues in the CDR3. About this clone: Its antigen is as yet unknown.

Findings and caveats of the study: A missense variant in DCLRE1C was later tied to TCR beta V- and J-gene trimming.

Unrecorded immune exposure was likely among donors, who were nominally healthy when sampled. The receptor comes from a man aged 50 to 60 in good health and CMV-seropositive. The sequenced material came from PBMCs. The chain uses TRBV18 and TRBJ1-6, with 9 nucleotides matching TRBD1. The CDR3 region has the DNA TGTGCCAGCTCACAACGGGACAGGGTAACCAATTCACCCCTCCACTTT. It translates to CASSQRDRVTNSPLHF.